This TCR beta chain was sequenced during a study of regulatory T cells in long-lasting Graves disease. Trimming pared 2 bases from V and 4 bases from J, leaving 20 bases between. Germline CDR1 SGHRS, CDR2 YFSETQ. CDR3 size: 17 residues. This clonotype was counted at least ten times. Its antigen is still unknown. Time point given: newly diagnosed GD, antithyroid drugs for less than 3 months. The TCR library used RNA extracted from PBMCs. Construction of the TCR beta libraries employed iRepertoire HTBI primers in conjunction with Arm-PCR of CDR3 regions. TCRdb ran MiXCR on the multiplex PCR reads and lists one entry per CDR3 protein. The sample consists of under 700,000 distinct CDR3 sequences, more than 15% of them appearing once. Study-wide findings and caveats: Persistent Graves' patients showed less TCR diversity than newly diagnosed ones.

These data were also reused for a study on T cells in Graves' hyperthyroidism and ophthalmopathy. That report notes: Disease duration under 2 months; hyperthyroidism patients were aged 18 to 65. Blood also carried most thyroid clonotypes expanded above 0.001.

The receptor was isolated from a woman aged 35 to 60 with Graves disease. The chain recombines TRBV5-1 with TRBJ2-3, with D tentatively TRBD1 or TRBD2 (5 bases each). Sequencing used peripheral blood mononuclear cells (PBMCs), obtained at new diagnosis, from a patient treated with antithyroid drugs. CDR3 in DNA: TGCGCCAGCAGCTTCTCAGTCGGGGCCGTGTACCCAGATACGCAGTATTTT. It is translated as CASSFSVGAVYPDTQYF. The full variable domain, with the rest looked up from reference TRBV5-1 and TRBJ2-3, is KAGVTQTPRYLIKTRGQQVTLSCSPISGHRSVSWYQQTPGQGLQFLFEYFSETQRNKGNFPGRFSGRQFSNSRSEMNVSTLELGDSALYLCASSFSVGAVYPDTQYFGPGTRLTVL.